The 20 T cell receptor beta chains presented below share a single source sample, sequenced in a study of T cells after yellow fever vaccination. TCRdb independently ran MiXCR on the 5' RACE reads; one entry per CDR3 protein. The data hold approximately 600,000 distinct CDR3 sequences, with 9% to 15% observed a single time. Sequencing used PBMCs, obtained on the day of the yellow fever booster vaccination. Every receptor here comes from a man younger than 45 who received the YFV17D yellow fever vaccine.

This clonotype was found a few times. This chain links TRBV23-1 with TRBJ2-1; D ambiguous. Being an ORF, TRBV23-1 has a function that is uncertain. There are 12 residues in the CDR3. Trimming removed 5 bases from V and 7 bases from J, with 9 bases in between. This CDR3 reads CASSAFPNEQFF. CDR3 in DNA: TGCGCCAGCAGTGCCTTCCCGAATGAGCAGTTCTTC.

In this sample, this clonotype turned up a few times. The chain links TRBV7-9 to TRBJ1-1; 7 bases align to TRBD1. The CDR3 spans 12 residues. J lost 5 bases, V lost 10 bases, and 7 bases had no gene match. The germline CDR1 and CDR2 sequences are SEHNR and FQNEAQ (reference sequence). CDR3: CATETGLTEAFF. CDR3 bases: TGTGCCACCGAGACAGGGCTAACTGAAGCTTTCTTT.

This clonotype has at least ten counts. The chain uses TRBV20-1 and TRBJ1-4; possibly TRBD1 for D (6 bases). The CDR3 spans 14 residues. Trimming left V 3 bases short and J 8 bases short, with 16 bases between. Germline loops: CDR1 DFQATT, CDR2 SNEGSKA (reference sequence). The CDR3 nucleotides read TGCAGTGCTAGCCCCCCGGGACATTTAGAAAAACTGTTTTTT. Encoded protein: CSASPPGHLEKLFF.

J is TRBJ2-7 and V is TRBV18; TRBD2 agrees at 9 bases. CDR1 and CDR2 (germline): KGHSH, LQKENI. V trimming: 4 bases; J trimming: 5 bases; junction bases outside the gene matches: 3. CDR3 length: 13 residues. The CDR3 bases are TGTGCCAGCTCACGTAGCGGGAGTAACGAGCAGTACTTC. This translates into CASSRSGSNEQYF.

This clonotype occurred many times. The chain is built from TRBV7-7 and TRBJ2-3, with D perhaps TRBD1 (6 bases). CDR1 is SSHAT, CDR2 FNYEAQ, per germline (reference sequence). This CDR3 has 15 amino acids. The V gene lost 2 bases and the J gene lost 0 bases, with 9 bases spanning the gap. The CDR3 is CASSLQTGSTDTQYF. The CDR3 DNA reads TGTGCCAGCAGCTTACAGACAGGCAGCACAGATACGCAGTATTTT.

The chain joins TRBV9 to TRBJ2-1; TRBD2 is a possible D gene (5 bases). The CDR3 loop spans 15 amino acids. The V end lost 0 bases, the J end lost 4 bases, and 11 bases lay between the germline ends. The V gene's germline CDR1 is SGDLS and CDR2 YYNGEE. The DNA of the CDR3 is TGTGCCAGCAGCGTAGTGGGCGGGCAGTACAATGAGCAGTTCTTC. It encodes CASSVVGGQYNEQFF.

Worth noting for this clonotype: Just one base apart from a much larger clone, this may be a read error. This chain uses TRBV5-1 with TRBJ2-7; D is ambiguous. Germline CDR1 SGHRS, CDR2 YFSETQ. The CDR3 contains 11 residues. Written as DNA, the CDR3 is TGCGCCAGAAGCTTCGACTACGAGCAGTACTTC. Translated: CARSFDYEQYF.

This clonotype was recorded a few times. The chain is built from TRBV7-2 and TRBJ2-5; weak D call: TRBD1 (8 bases). The V end was cut by 5 bases, the J end by 0 bases, with 13 bases between. This CDR3 spans 15 amino acids. In germline, CDR1 is SGHTA, CDR2 FQGNSA. The CDR3 protein is CASSEQGGDQETQYF. The CDR3 DNA follows: TGTGCCAGCAGCGAACAGGGGGGGGACCAAGAGACCCAGTACTTC.

The V gene is TRBV29-1, the J gene TRBJ2-5; D is perhaps TRBD1 (5 bases). Germline-derived CDR1 and CDR2 are SQVTM and ANQGSEA. V lost 6 bases and J lost 3, with 20 bases in between. CDR3 length: 15 residues. CDR3 residues: CSVENEWGLKETQYF. The CDR3 nucleotides are TGCAGCGTAGAAAATGAGTGGGGCCTAAAAGAGACCCAGTACTTC.

This clonotype showed up just a few times. This rearrangement joins TRBV18 to TRBJ2-7; D unclear. The CDR3 spans 14 residues. V lost 8 bases to trimming and J lost 6 bases, with 20 bases between them. The germline V gene has CDR1 KGHSH and CDR2 LQKENI. The CDR3 DNA sequence: TGTGCCAGCCTGCCCTCGGCAGCTATTGGCGAGCAGTACTTC. This gives the protein CASLPSAAIGEQYF.

In this sample, this clonotype turned up a few times. The rearrangement links TRBV7-6 to TRBJ1-4; TRBD1 is a possible D gene (5 bases). This CDR3 has 18 residues. The V end was cut by 5 bases, the J end by 0 bases, with 19 bases between. The germline V gene has CDR1 SGHVS and CDR2 FNYEAQ. CDR3 loop: CASSPLGGRGATNEKLFF. DNA for the CDR3: TGTGCCAGCAGCCCCCTCGGGGGTCGAGGGGCAACTAATGAAAAACTGTTTTTT.

V is TRBV20-1 and J is TRBJ2-7, with 7 bases identical to TRBD1. V lost 6 bases, J lost 1 base, and 9 bases stayed unmatched. CDR3 length: 14 amino acids. Germline CDR1 and CDR2: DFQATT and SNEGSKA (reference sequence). The CDR3 nucleotides read TGCAGTGCAATCGACAGGGTGCAATCCTACGAGCAGTACTTC. Encoded protein: CSAIDRVQSYEQYF.

This clonotype was counted between two and nine times. J is TRBJ2-7 and V is TRBV7-2, with D hard to call. Germline V CDR1 and CDR2: SGHTA, FQGNSA. V lost 2 bases to trimming and J lost 1 base, with 9 bases between them. The CDR3 is 14 amino acids. CDR3 nucleotides: TGTGCCAGCAGCTTAACCCTCCCGTCCTACGAGCAGTACTTC. Translating it yields CASSLTLPSYEQYF.

The CDR3 coding sequence is TGTGCCAGCAGCGTGGGAGGCAATGTCAAAAACATTCAGTACTTC. Protein product: CASSVGGNVKNIQYF. V is TRBV9 and J is TRBJ2-4; D may be TRBD2 (6 bases). In germline, CDR1 is SGDLS, CDR2 YYNGEE. V shed 2 bases and J shed 3 bases, with 12 bases lying between them. The CDR3 length is 15 residues.

V usage is TRBV2 and J usage is TRBJ1-5; 8 bases are a match to TRBD1. Germline loops: CDR1 SNHLY, CDR2 FYNNEI. Germline trimming cut 6 bases from V and 5 bases from J; bases unmatched to any gene: 12. CDR3 length equals 16 residues. The CDR3 loop reads CASSAPTGVLYQPQHF. As DNA, the CDR3 is TGTGCCAGCAGCGCCCCGACAGGGGTTTTATATCAGCCCCAGCATTTT.

This clonotype appeared many times. This chain connects TRBV7-9 to TRBJ2-5; tentative D call: TRBD2 (6 bases). Between the trimmed V and J ends, which lost 4 bases and 1 base, there was a span of 10 bases. Germline assignment: CDR1 SEHNR and CDR2 FQNEAQ (reference sequence). This CDR3 region has 14 residues. The DNA for the CDR3 is TGTGCCAGCAGCTCGTTAGCGGTCCAAGAGACCCAGTACTTC. It is translated as CASSSLAVQETQYF.

The rearrangement uses TRBV5-1 and TRBJ2-5; D uncertain. Trimming pared 5 bases from V and 2 bases from J, leaving 16 bases between. Germline CDR1 is SGHRS and CDR2 is YFSETQ. This CDR3 spans 15 amino acids. DNA for the CDR3: TGCGCCAGCAGGGCGTCACAGTACCATCAAGAGACCCAGTACTTC. Translating gives CASRASQYHQETQYF.

This clonotype showed up just a few times. V gene TRBV5-6 combines with J gene TRBJ2-7; a weak D match, TRBD2 (5 bases). Germline loops: CDR1 SGHDT, CDR2 YYEEEE. Between the trimmed V and J ends, which lost 7 bases and 0 bases, there was a span of 11 bases. The CDR3 consists of 13 residues. The CDR3 DNA reads as TGTGCCAGCTACGGGATTAGCTCCTACGAGCAGTACTTC. It yields the protein CASYGISSYEQYF.

The chain joins TRBV20-1 to TRBJ1-2; D call uncertain. The germline V gene has CDR1 DFQATT and CDR2 SNEGSKA (reference sequence). This CDR3 contains 12 residues. V lost 1 base and J lost 2, with 5 bases in between. The CDR3 nucleotides are TGCAGTGCTAGAGTCGTAAACTATGGCTACACCTTC. It yields the protein CSARVVNYGYTF.

This chain links TRBV15 with TRBJ2-3; D ambiguous. This CDR3 comprises 15 residues. CDR1 LNHNV and CDR2 YYDKDF come from the germline V gene (reference sequence). V was cut by 3 bases and J by 0 bases, with 10 bases left in between. CDR3 region: CATSRTSGSTDTQYF. Written as DNA, the CDR3 is TGTGCCACCAGCAGGACCTCGGGCAGCACAGATACGCAGTATTTT.